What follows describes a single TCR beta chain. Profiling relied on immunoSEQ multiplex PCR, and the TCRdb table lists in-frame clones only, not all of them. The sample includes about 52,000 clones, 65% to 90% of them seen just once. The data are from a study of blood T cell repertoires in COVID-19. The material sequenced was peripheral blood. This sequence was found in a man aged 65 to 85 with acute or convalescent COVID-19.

CDR3 protein: CASSPGQTNTEAFF. CDR3 DNA sequence: TGTGCCAGCAGTCCTGGACAGACGAACACTGAAGCTTTCTTT. The chain uses TRBV27 and TRBJ1-1; TRBD1 is a possible D gene (6 bases). The CDR3 is 14 residues long. Looked up from germline, CDR1 is MNHEY and CDR2 is SMNVEV (reference sequence). Trimming cost V 5 bases and J 1 base, with 11 bases left between them.